This T cell receptor beta chain was obtained from a study of shared clonotypes between healthy human individuals. Naivety among CD8 cells was defined by CD45RO negativity and positive CCR7 selection, thereby excluding terminally differentiated effector memory CD45RA+ cells. This CDR3 is 14 amino acids long. V lost 5 bases to trimming and J lost 4 bases, with 15 bases between them. Germline assignment: CDR1 MNHEY and CDR2 SMNVEV (reference sequence). Here immunoSEQ multiplex PCR was the method, and the copy in TCRdb shows in-frame clones only, minus some. The data contain 750,000 to 1,000,000 clones, over 90% of them singletons.

The sequencing input was naive CD8+ T cells sorted from blood. The V call is TRBV27, the J call TRBJ2-7, with a possible D match to TRBD1 (5 bases). This sequence was found in a man younger than 45 in good health. The CDR3 here is CASSPQQVWYEQYF. The DNA of the CDR3 is TGTGCCAGCAGTCCGCAACAGGTTTGGTACGAGCAGTACTTC.